What follows describes a single T cell receptor beta chain. This clonotype was counted many times. It has no known antigen specificity. No much larger clonotype is one base removed from it; base qualities were not supplied. The data stem from a study of CD8+CD57+ T cells in acquired aplastic anemia (dated by TCRdb to the late 2010s). Turning to the overall study: Extracted DNA from sorted CD4+ and CD8+ cells averaged around 3.4 ug, ranging from roughly 0.2 to 30 ug.

V loses 3 bases of germline sequence and J loses 5 bases, and the interval between the two ends is 18 bases. The CDR3 sequence holds 16 residues, the cysteine and phenylalanine included. The sequence is cut down to CDR3 DNA, 48 bases in frame from base 1. CDR1 is given as ENHRY and CDR2 as SYGVKD, both from the germline V gene. Genomic DNA served as template for TCR beta VDJ combination and CDR3 sequence profiling. TCR repertoire sequencing was run on an Illumina HiSeq 2000. From the authors' description of their analysis: TRBV/TRBJ rearrangement plots, CDR3 size and DJ length profiles, and Simpson's diversity index were used to assess repertoires. The most abundant DNA sequence in the deep sequencing data was defined as the immunodominant clone. CDR3 amino acid sequences were checked for sharing across subjects and were also compared against the VDJdb database and published repertoires. Starting from the raw public reads, TCRdb applied fastp trimming at Q25, assembled clones with MiXCR and retained in-frame beta chains. CDR3 protein sequences are deduplicated, and each keeps its most common genes and DNA. In this record, the V and J calls reflect TCRdb's handling and not the investigators' own analysis. In all, the sample holds 200,000 or so distinct CDR3 sequences, and less than 65% of those were seen once. The ten largest clones represent 40% to 55% of the sample.

TCR repertoires of sorted CD4+ and CD8+ blood T cells from severe aplastic anemia patients and healthy subjects were deep-sequenced in the study. Ficoll-Paque density gradient centrifugation was used to isolate peripheral blood mononuclear cells. Before DNA extraction, CD4+ and CD8+ T cells were sorted by FACS or by magnetic beads. The paper as a whole reports these results and caveats: CD8+ Simpson's diversity did not differ significantly between patients and healthy controls (P=0.060). Although roughly 29 CD8+ CDR3 sequences were shared by patients and controls, these sequences appeared highly expressed in patients and within the immunodominant clones of patients.

Sequencing was carried out using sorted CD4+, CD8+, or CD8+CD57+ T cells (not recorded which) from PBMCs. Recombination joined TRBV10-3 with TRBJ2-3, with no confidently assigned D gene. This receptor was identified in a human donor with severe aplastic anemia or a healthy control (not recorded which). The sequenced DNA is TGTGCCATCAGTGACTCGGAGAGGACCGAAGGAGATACGCAGTATTTT. Protein translation: CAISDSERTEGDTQYF.